This T cell receptor beta chain was observed in a study of preoperative IRX-2 immunotherapy in early breast cancer. Treatment described: preoperative locoregional IRX-2 cytokine immunotherapy. This phase Ib study tested locoregional IRX-2 cytokine immunotherapy given before surgery. The protocol was immunoSEQ multiplex PCR, while the TCRdb copy is restricted to in-frame clones and leaves out a portion. The sample lists 90,000 to 100,000 clones; around 86% were seen once. The CDR3 loop spans 14 amino acids. V lost 5 bases to trimming and J lost 5 bases, with 12 bases between them. The germline gives CDR1 SGHNT, CDR2 YENEEA.

The sequence came from a human donor with breast cancer. The source was tumor tissue, collected after IRX-2 immunotherapy. This rearrangement joins TRBV11-3 to TRBJ2-2; no clear D gene. The chain's CDR3 is CASSTYQRTGELFF. The CDR3 DNA is TGTGCCAGCAGCACCTATCAGAGGACCGGGGAGCTGTTTTTT.